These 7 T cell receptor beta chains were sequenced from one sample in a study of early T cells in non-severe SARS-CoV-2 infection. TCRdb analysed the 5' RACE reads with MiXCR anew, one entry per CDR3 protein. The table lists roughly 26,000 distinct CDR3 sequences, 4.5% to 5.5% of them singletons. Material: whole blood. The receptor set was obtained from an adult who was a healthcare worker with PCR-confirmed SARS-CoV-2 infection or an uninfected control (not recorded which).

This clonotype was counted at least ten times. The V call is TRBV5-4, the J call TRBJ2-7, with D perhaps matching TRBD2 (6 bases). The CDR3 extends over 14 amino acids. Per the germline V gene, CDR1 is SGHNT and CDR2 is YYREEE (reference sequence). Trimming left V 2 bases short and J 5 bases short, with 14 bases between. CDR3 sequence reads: CASSLLAGSDEQYF. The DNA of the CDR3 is TGTGCCAGCAGCTTACTAGCCGGCAGCGACGAGCAGTACTTC.

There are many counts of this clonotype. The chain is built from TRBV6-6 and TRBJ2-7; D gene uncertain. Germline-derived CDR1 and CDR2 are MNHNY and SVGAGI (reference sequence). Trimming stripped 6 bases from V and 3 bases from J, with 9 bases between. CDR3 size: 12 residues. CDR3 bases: TGTGCCAGCAGGGGCACAAACTACGAGCAGTACTTC. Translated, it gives CASRGTNYEQYF.

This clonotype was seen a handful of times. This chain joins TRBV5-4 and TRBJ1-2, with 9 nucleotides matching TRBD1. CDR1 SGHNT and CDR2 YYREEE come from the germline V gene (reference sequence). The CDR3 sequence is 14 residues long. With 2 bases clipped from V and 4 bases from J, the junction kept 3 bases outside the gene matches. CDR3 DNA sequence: TGTGCCAGCAGCTTTGGACAGGGGCCCTATGGCTACACCTTC. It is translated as CASSFGQGPYGYTF.

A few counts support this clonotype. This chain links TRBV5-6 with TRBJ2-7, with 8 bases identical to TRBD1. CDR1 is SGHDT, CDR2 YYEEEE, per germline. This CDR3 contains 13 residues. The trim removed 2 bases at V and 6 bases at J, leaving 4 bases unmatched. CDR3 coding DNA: TGTGCCAGCAGCTTAGACAGGGGTAGCGAGCAGTACTTC. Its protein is CASSLDRGSEQYF.

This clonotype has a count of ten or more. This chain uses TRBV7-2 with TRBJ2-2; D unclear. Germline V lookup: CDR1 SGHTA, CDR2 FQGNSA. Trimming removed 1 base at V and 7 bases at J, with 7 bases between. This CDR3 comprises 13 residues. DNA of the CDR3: TGTGCCAGCAGCTTAGTTATTCTCGGGGAGCTGTTTTTT. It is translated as CASSLVILGELFF.

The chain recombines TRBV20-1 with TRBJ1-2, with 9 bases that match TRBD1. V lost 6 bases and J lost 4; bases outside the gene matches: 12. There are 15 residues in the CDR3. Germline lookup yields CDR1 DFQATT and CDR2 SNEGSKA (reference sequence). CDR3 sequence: CSAPRGTGGGYGYTF. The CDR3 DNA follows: TGCAGTGCGCCTAGGGGTACAGGGGGCGGCTATGGCTACACCTTC.

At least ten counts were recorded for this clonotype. The CDR3 loop is CASGLAGGPGEQFF. The CDR3 nucleotides read TGTGCCAGCGGATTAGCGGGGGGGCCCGGTGAGCAGTTCTTC. This chain connects TRBV7-9 to TRBJ2-1, with 11 bases lining up with TRBD2. Trimming took 8 bases from V and 9 from J; bases not matched to a gene: 9. Germline CDR1 is SEHNR and CDR2 is FQNEAQ (reference sequence). This CDR3 is built from 14 residues.